This TCR beta chain was profiled in a study of blood T cell repertoires in COVID-19. Study-wide background: T cells, B-cell-depleted T cells, or PBMCs provided the cDNA or gDNA that served as material.

Germline trimming cut 6 bases from V and 5 bases from J; bases unmatched to any gene: 6. In germline, CDR1 is SGHDT, CDR2 YYEEEE. The CDR3 spans 13 residues. Authors' processing steps: Amplification of reference gene primers provided the estimated nucleated cell counts. Sequencing was performed with immunoSEQ multiplex PCR; in TCRdb, only in-frame clones are kept and a portion is missing. The DNA gave D and trimming, while V, J and clone size come from that table. The data contain under 300,000 clones, about 80% of them singletons. Sequences were obtained from peripheral blood. This clonotype was obtained from a woman of 80 years or more with active or convalescent COVID-19. The chain is built from TRBV5-6 and TRBJ2-3, with TRBD2 identical over 7 bases. In DNA, the CDR3 is TGTGCCAGCATTCAGCGGGGAGGAGATACGCAGTATTTT. It encodes CASIQRGGDTQYF.